One and the same sample provided the 27 T cell receptor beta chains below, sequenced in a study of neurological immune-mediated disorders. TCRdb passed the 5' RACE reads through MiXCR, listing each CDR3 protein once. Of 77,000 or so distinct CDR3 sequences in the sample, about 9.4% are singletons; the top ten hold around 1.7%. The sequenced sample was PBMCs. These receptors came from a man aged 50 to 59 in good health.

This clonotype came up many times. CDR3 residues: CSARENRDEDEKLFF. In DNA form, the CDR3 reads TGCAGTGCTAGGGAGAACCGGGACGAGGATGAAAAACTGTTTTTT. The chain has TRBV20-1 and TRBJ1-4; D might be TRBD1 (5 bases). Germline CDR1 and CDR2: DFQATT and SNEGSKA (reference sequence). CDR3 length equals 15 residues. V gave up 3 bases and J gave up 6 bases, with 17 bases separating them.

On this clonotype: A much larger clonotype is one base distant, so this may be a read error. The chain is built from TRBV7-6 and TRBJ2-3; D is ambiguous. This CDR3 spans 13 amino acids. Germline CDR1 reads SGHVS; CDR2 reads FNYEAQ. The CDR3 is CVSSSFSTDTQYF. The CDR3 coding sequence is TGTGTCAGCAGCTCATTCAGCACAGATACGCAGTATTTT.

This clonotype showed up many times. This rearrangement joins TRBV5-1 to TRBJ1-1, with a weak D call TRBD1 (5 bases). Germline loops: CDR1 SGHRS, CDR2 YFSETQ. Trimming left V 1 base short and J 4 bases short, with 17 bases between. The CDR3 consists of 16 residues. The CDR3 loop is CASSLRGLGGATEAFF. In DNA form, the CDR3 reads TGCGCCAGCAGCTTGCGGGGATTAGGAGGGGCCACTGAAGCTTTCTTT. The full variable domain, rest sourced from reference TRBV5-1 and TRBJ1-1, is KAGVTQTPRYLIKTRGQQVTLSCSPISGHRSVSWYQQTPGQGLQFLFEYFSETQRNKGNFPGRFSGRQFSNSRSEMNVSTLELGDSALYLCASSLRGLGGATEAFFGQGTRLTVV.

Remarks on this clonotype: An end of the junction does not agree with germline; a read error may underlie this. J is TRBJ1-4 and V is TRBV5-1; D is ambiguous. CDR1 is SGHRS and CDR2 is YFSETQ in the germline V gene. The CDR3 has 14 residues. DNA for the CDR3: TGTGCCAACAGCCTTCAAAGCTCGAATGAAAAACTGTTTTTT. Protein product: CANSLQSSNEKLFF.

This clonotype was observed at least ten times. V is TRBV5-1 and J is TRBJ2-3; D not certain. Trimming cost V 5 bases and J 0 bases, with 13 bases left between them. The V gene's germline CDR1 is SGHRS and CDR2 YFSETQ. The CDR3 has 15 amino acids. This CDR3 reads CASSKQTSSTDTQYF. For the CDR3, the DNA is TGCGCCAGCAGTAAGCAGACCTCTAGCACAGATACGCAGTATTTT. The complete variable domain, with remaining parts taken from reference TRBV5-1 and TRBJ2-3, reads KAGVTQTPRYLIKTRGQQVTLSCSPISGHRSVSWYQQTPGQGLQFLFEYFSETQRNKGNFPGRFSGRQFSNSRSEMNVSTLELGDSALYLCASSKQTSSTDTQYFGPGTRLTVL.

The table lists this clonotype with many counts. This chain joins TRBV18 and TRBJ2-2; either TRBD1 or TRBD2 may supply D (5 bases each). The CDR3 loop spans 18 amino acids. From germline, CDR1 is KGHSH and CDR2 LQKENI. V lost 6 bases and J 4 bases, leaving 24 bases between the germline ends. CDR3 protein: CASSRNSWGNVGTGELFF. The CDR3 DNA sequence: TGTGCCAGCTCCCGAAACAGTTGGGGGAACGTCGGCACCGGGGAGCTGTTTTTT.

V is TRBV18 and J is TRBJ1-4; no firm D call. The CDR3 covers 13 residues. Trimming removed 5 bases from V and 0 bases from J, with 4 bases in between. Germline CDR1 reads KGHSH; CDR2 reads LQKENI. This chain's CDR3 is CASSNATNEKLFF. CDR3 in DNA: TGTGCCAGCTCAAATGCAACTAATGAAAAACTGTTTTTT.

This clonotype was seen many times. This chain joins TRBV5-5 and TRBJ2-7, with 7 positions matching TRBD1. Germline trimming cut 1 base from V and 7 bases from J; bases unmatched to any gene: 8. The CDR3 runs to 14 residues. Germline assignment: CDR1 SGHKS and CDR2 YYEKEE (reference sequence). This CDR3 reads CASSLRTGAGEQYF. CDR3 in DNA: TGTGCCAGCAGCTTGAGAACAGGGGCAGGAGAGCAGTACTTC.

This clonotype was observed many times. The CDR3: CASSARTSGIFDEQFF. The CDR3 region has the DNA TGTGCCAGCAGCGCACGGACTAGCGGGATATTCGATGAGCAGTTCTTC. The chain combines TRBV7-3 with TRBJ2-1; 12 bases agree with TRBD2. V trimming: 5 bases; J trimming: 8 bases; junction bases outside the gene matches: 10. From germline, CDR1 is SGHTA and CDR2 FQGTGA. CDR3 length equals 16 residues.

In this sample, this clonotype turned up many times. The V call is TRBV4-3, the J call TRBJ2-7, with TRBD2 matching 14 bases. Germline V lookup: CDR1 LGHNA, CDR2 YSLEER. The CDR3 contains 17 residues. V was clipped by 0 bases and J by 5 bases; unmatched bases: 6. CDR3 amino acids: CASSQDRGLAGGHEQYF. In DNA form, the CDR3 reads TGCGCCAGCAGCCAAGATCGCGGACTAGCGGGAGGCCACGAGCAGTACTTC.

This clonotype was recorded at least ten times. V and J are TRBV7-9 and TRBJ2-7, with 9 bases lining up with TRBD2. Trimming cost V 5 bases and J 2 bases; bases outside gene matches: 4. CDR3 length: 14 amino acids. CDR1 and CDR2 from the germline V gene are SEHNR and FQNEAQ (reference sequence). This chain's CDR3 is CASSKGLAPYEQYF. As DNA, the CDR3 is TGTGCCAGCAGCAAGGGACTAGCCCCCTACGAGCAGTACTTC.

This clonotype was recorded at least ten times. The chain has TRBV5-1 and TRBJ1-1, with 7 bases lining up with TRBD1. V trimming: 5 bases; J trimming: 4 bases; junction bases outside the gene matches: 5. Germline V CDR1 and CDR2: SGHRS, YFSETQ. The CDR3 consists of 13 residues. CDR3 amino acids: CASRPTGFTEAFF. The CDR3 DNA sequence: TGCGCCAGCAGACCGACAGGGTTCACTGAAGCTTTCTTT.

This clonotype has at least ten counts. The chain has TRBV5-1 and TRBJ1-1, with 7 nucleotides matching TRBD1. Unmatched junction bases numbered 9, after V lost 2 bases and J lost 5 bases. From germline, CDR1 is SGHRS and CDR2 YFSETQ. This CDR3 has 15 residues. CDR3 amino acids: CASSFPRQGLTEAFF. The CDR3 DNA sequence: TGCGCCAGCAGCTTCCCACGACAGGGATTAACTGAAGCTTTCTTT.

This clonotype was recorded at least ten times. This chain connects TRBV7-2 to TRBJ1-2, with unresolved D. With 9 bases removed from V and 3 bases from J, the gap between germline ends came to 14 bases. This CDR3 spans 13 amino acids. From germline, CDR1 is SGHTA and CDR2 FQGNSA. CDR3 DNA: TGTGCCAGTGCGGGGAGCCTGGACTATGGCTACACCTTC. This gives the protein CASAGSLDYGYTF.

This clonotype came up many times. The chain employs TRBV5-5 and TRBJ2-7, with TRBD2 matching over 11 bases. Germline CDR1 and CDR2: SGHKS and YYEKEE (reference sequence). The CDR3 totals 14 residues. J gave up 6 bases and V 2 bases, and 4 bases lay outside the gene matches. Here the CDR3 DNA reads TGTGCCAGCAGCTTCCAACTAGCGGGAGTCGAGCAGTACTTC. It is translated as CASSFQLAGVEQYF. The whole variable domain, filled in from reference TRBV5-5 and TRBJ2-7, reads DAGVTQSPTHLIKTRGQQVTLRCSPISGHKSVSWYQQVLGQGPQFIFQYYEKEERGRGNFPDRFSARQFPNYSSELNVNALLLGDSALYLCASSFQLAGVEQYFGPGTRLTVT.

This clonotype was recorded at least ten times. This chain uses TRBV6-2 or TRBV6-3 with TRBJ1-1; TRBD1 aligns across 8 bases. After removal of 2 bases from V and 4 bases from J, the junction contained 3 bases not matched to a gene. The CDR3 covers 14 residues. The germline CDR1 and CDR2 sequences are MNHEY and SVGEGT. CDR3: CASSYQGARTEAFF. The CDR3 DNA follows: TGTGCCAGCAGTTACCAGGGGGCGCGCACTGAAGCTTTCTTT.

This clonotype was seen many times. The chain combines TRBV28 with TRBJ2-3, with 9 bases aligning to TRBD1. The length of the CDR3 is 16 residues. The germline V gene encodes CDR1 MDHEN and CDR2 SYDVKM. J was trimmed by 5 bases and V by 3 bases; bases with no gene match: 9. Here the CDR3 reads CASSLSPGQGEDTQYF. The CDR3 coding sequence is TGTGCCAGCAGTTTGTCGCCGGGACAGGGAGAAGATACGCAGTATTTT.

The chain is built from TRBV11-2 and TRBJ2-1, with D perhaps matching TRBD2 (6 bases). This CDR3 spans 15 amino acids. CDR1 is SGHAT, CDR2 FQNNGV, per germline. The V gene lost 2 bases and the J gene lost 7 bases, with 15 bases spanning the gap. The CDR3, as DNA: TGTGCCAGCAGCTTACCCGGGACTCAACGGAATGAGCAGTTCTTC. Protein: CASSLPGTQRNEQFF.

Regarding this clonotype: The junction shows a germline mismatch at one end, possibly a read error. The chain uses TRBV12-3 or TRBV12-4 and TRBJ2-3; D unresolved. The length of the CDR3 is 15 residues. In DNA, the CDR3 is TGTGCCAGCAGTTTAATGGGTCTAGAAGAATATACGCGGTATTTT. The encoded protein is CASSLMGLEEYTRYF.

This clonotype was observed at least ten times. The CDR3 nucleotides are TGTGCCAGCAGCACTGGACAGAGAGAAATCACAGATACGCAGTATTTT. Amino acid sequence: CASSTGQREITDTQYF. This rearrangement joins TRBV21-1 to TRBJ2-3; the table assigns TRBD1, which was not confirmed against the DNA. TRBV21-1 is labeled a pseudogene. This CDR3 comprises 16 residues.

This clonotype was counted at least ten times. The CDR3 DNA follows: TGTGCCATCAGCCGGACGTCTCCTACGAGCAGTACTCTCTCCTACGAGCAGTACTTC. It encodes CAISRTSPTSSTLSYEQYF. V usage is TRBV10-3 and J usage is TRBJ2-7; D is unresolved. Germline V CDR1 and CDR2: ENHRY, SYGVKD. The V gene lost 6 bases and the J gene lost 0 bases, with 27 bases spanning the gap. The CDR3 has 19 residues.

This clonotype was seen repeatedly, ten times or more. The V call is TRBV12-3 or TRBV12-4, the J call TRBJ2-1, with 7 bases identical to TRBD2. This CDR3 spans 13 amino acids. V was pared by 8 bases and J by 6 bases, with 7 bases of the junction left unmatched. CDR3 bases: TGTGCCAGCGTGACTAGCCCCCCCAATGAGCAGTTCTTC. Translation: CASVTSPPNEQFF.

This clonotype was seen at least ten times. The chain uses TRBV10-3 and TRBJ2-5; 8 bases agree with TRBD1. With 6 bases clipped from V and 3 bases from J, the junction kept 3 bases outside the gene matches. Germline loops: CDR1 ENHRY, CDR2 SYGVKD. The CDR3 length is 13 residues. CDR3 bases: TGTGCCATCAGGGAACAGGGGGAAGAGACCCAGTACTTC. Its protein is CAIREQGEETQYF.

This clonotype has ten or more counts. The chain links TRBV28 to TRBJ2-6, with 12 bases lining up with TRBD1. Trimming took 6 bases from V and 4 from J; bases not matched to a gene: 7. This CDR3 region has 17 residues. Per germline, CDR1 MDHEN and CDR2 SYDVKM. The CDR3 sequence is CASSPGQGAPGANVLTF. The CDR3 nucleotides are TGTGCCAGCAGCCCGGGACAGGGGGCTCCAGGGGCCAACGTCCTGACTTTC. The entire variable domain, with the rest obtained from reference TRBV28 and TRBJ2-6, is as follows: DVKVTQSSRYLVKRTGEKVFLECVQDMDHENMFWYRQDPGLGLRLIYFSYDVKMKEKGDIPEGYSVSREKKERFSLILESASTNQTSMYLCASSPGQGAPGANVLTFGAGSRLTVL.

This clonotype came up a few times. The chain recombines TRBV6-6 with TRBJ2-3; 14 bases are shared with TRBD2. This CDR3 has 17 amino acids. CDR1 and CDR2 from the germline V gene are MNHNY and SVGAGI (reference sequence). Trimming took 6 bases from V and 5 from J; bases not matched to a gene: 10. CDR3 DNA: TGTGCCAGCAGCGACCCCGGGACTAGCGGGAGTGAAGATACGCAGTATTTT. It yields the protein CASSDPGTSGSEDTQYF.

On this clonotype itself: This sequence may be a read error, since a much larger clone differs from it by one base. The rearrangement joins TRBV7-9 to TRBJ2-1; no clear D gene. The CDR3 runs to 14 residues. Germline CDR1 reads SEHNR; CDR2 reads FQNEAQ (reference sequence). The CDR3 DNA reads as TGTGCCAGCAGCTTCATAGACGTCTACAATGAGCAGCTCTTC. It yields the protein CASSFIDVYNEQLF.

This clonotype has a count of ten or more. This rearrangement joins TRBV20-1 to TRBJ2-1, with TRBD1 matching 8 bases. V shed 6 bases and J 10 bases; nucleotides not matched to a gene: 17. This CDR3 contains 15 residues. CDR1 and CDR2 from the germline V gene are DFQATT and SNEGSKA (reference sequence). CDR3 bases: TGCAGTGCCGGAAGAGCCGCAGGGGGCTTGGAGGAGCAGTTCTTC. This sequence encodes CSAGRAAGGLEEQFF.